The 25 T cell receptor beta chains presented below share a single source sample, sequenced in a study of cytomegalovirus exposure and HLA in healthy donors. Primers for the PCR totalled 60 Vbeta and 13 Jbeta. Measured with immunoSEQ multiplex PCR; TCRdb has only the in-frame clones, and not every one. The data contain approximately 130,000 clones, around 77% of them singletons. Sequenced sample: PBMCs. The receptors here all came from a man between 50 and 59 years old in good health and CMV-seronegative.

The rearrangement uses TRBV4-1 and TRBJ2-1; the match to TRBD1 covers 7 bases. This CDR3 has 17 amino acids. Trimming at V came to 0 bases and at J to 1 base, leaving 6 bases not matched to a gene. Germline CDR1 reads MGHRA; CDR2 reads YSYEKL. CDR3 loop: CASSQDRGLLSYNEQFF. For the CDR3, the DNA is TGCGCCAGCAGCCAAGACAGGGGGTTATTGTCCTACAATGAGCAGTTCTTC.

This chain uses TRBV2 with TRBJ1-2; no firm D call. The V end was cut by 0 bases, the J end by 4 bases, with 9 bases between. Germline CDR1 and CDR2: SNHLY and FYNNEI. CDR3 size: 14 residues. The CDR3 loop is CASSEASRVYGYTF. The CDR3 bases are TGTGCCAGCAGTGAAGCGTCGCGTGTCTATGGCTACACCTTC.

The V gene is TRBV7-2, the J gene TRBJ2-2; D unclear. The CDR3 is made up of 14 amino acids. V lost 1 base and J lost 5, with 8 bases in between. Per the germline V gene, CDR1 is SGHTA and CDR2 is FQGNSA. CDR3 nucleotide sequence: TGTGCCAGCAGCTTAGTCATCCAAACCGGGGAGCTGTTTTTT. It translates to CASSLVIQTGELFF.

The rearrangement links TRBV6-4 to TRBJ1-5; 8 nucleotides agree with TRBD1. The CDR3 extends over 16 amino acids. Per the germline V gene, CDR1 is MRHNA and CDR2 is SNTAGT. V was clipped by 6 bases and J by 4 bases; unmatched bases: 11. The CDR3 DNA reads TGTGCCAGCAGGGAAGCCGGGACAGGTATGAATCAGCCCCAGCATTTT. This encodes CASREAGTGMNQPQHF.

This chain joins TRBV7-6 and TRBJ2-5; TRBD2 agrees at 12 bases. Germline V gene data show CDR1 as SGHVS and CDR2 as FNYEAQ. The CDR3 has 15 amino acids. V shed 6 bases, J shed 1 base, and the junction held 3 bases outside the gene matches. CDR3 DNA sequence: TGTGCCAGCAGTCCGGGACTAGCGGGCCAAGAGACCCAGTACTTC. Amino acids: CASSPGLAGQETQYF.

The chain links TRBV2 to TRBJ2-7, with D tentatively TRBD1 (5 bases). Trimming left V 6 bases short and J 6 bases short, with 15 bases between. Germline values: CDR1 SNHLY, CDR2 FYNNEI. This CDR3 is built from 13 residues. CDR3 nucleotide sequence: TGTGCCAGCAGCGGTAGGACATGGGGCGAGCAGTACTTC. Translated: CASSGRTWGEQYF.

The V and J genes are TRBV2 and TRBJ1-5, with D perhaps TRBD1 (6 bases). Germline loops: CDR1 SNHLY, CDR2 FYNNEI. Trimming removed 8 bases at V and 6 bases at J, with 14 bases between. There are 13 residues in the CDR3. The chain's CDR3 is CASGDTGSQPQHF. DNA for the CDR3: TGTGCCAGCGGGGACACAGGGTCTCAGCCCCAGCATTTT.

V and J are TRBV29-1 and TRBJ2-5; maybe TRBD2 (5 bases). Per the germline V gene, CDR1 is SQVTM and CDR2 is ANQGSEA. The CDR3 runs to 18 residues. Trimming stripped 0 bases from V and 1 base from J, with 21 bases between. The CDR3 nucleotides are TGCAGCGTTGAAGATCTTCGGTCGGGAATTCATTTCCAAGAGACCCAGTACTTC. Translation gives CSVEDLRSGIHFQETQYF.

The chain employs TRBV18 and TRBJ2-7; TRBD2 aligns across 8 bases. The CDR3 runs to 14 residues. Trimming at V came to 5 bases and at J to 1 base, leaving 4 bases not matched to a gene. The germline gives CDR1 KGHSH, CDR2 LQKENI. The CDR3 DNA is TGTGCCAGCTCATCCTTAGCGGGGTCCTACGAGCAGTACTTC. Translation gives CASSSLAGSYEQYF.

The chain carries TRBV5-6 and TRBJ1-2; a weak D match, TRBD1 (6 bases). Trimming removed 4 bases from V and 5 bases from J, with 12 bases in between. Germline V gene sequence: CDR1 SGHDT, CDR2 YYEEEE. CDR3 length equals 13 residues. For the CDR3, the DNA is TGTGCCAGCAGCACCGAACAGGGATATGGCTACACCTTC. This translates into CASSTEQGYGYTF.

J is TRBJ2-7 and V is TRBV28, with 7 positions matching TRBD1. CDR1 and CDR2 (germline): MDHEN, SYDVKM. V was pared by 4 bases and J by 4 bases, with 4 bases of the junction left unmatched. The CDR3 is 13 amino acids. CDR3 sequence reads: CASSSGTVYEQYF. DNA of the CDR3: TGTGCCAGCAGTTCCGGGACAGTTTACGAGCAGTACTTC.

The chain has TRBV19 and TRBJ1-5; D gene ambiguous. CDR1 is LNHDA and CDR2 is SQIVND in the germline V gene (reference sequence). The CDR3 spans 16 residues. Trimming took 5 bases from V and 6 from J, leaving 20 bases between them. DNA of the CDR3: TGTGCCAGTAGTCCGGGCTTTCGGAGGGTAACTCAGCCCCAGCATTTT. It translates to CASSPGFRRVTQPQHF.

V usage is TRBV15 and J usage is TRBJ2-7; TRBD2 is a possible D gene (5 bases). Germline CDR1 reads LNHNV; CDR2 reads YYDKDF (reference sequence). The CDR3 covers 16 residues. The V gene lost 0 bases and the J gene lost 3 bases, with 15 bases spanning the gap. The CDR3 reads CATSRDRLPRRYEQYF. CDR3 nucleotides: TGTGCCACCAGCAGAGATCGACTACCCCGGCGCTACGAGCAGTACTTC.

This clone has only one observation. V and J are TRBV28 and TRBJ2-1; 7 bases line up with TRBD2. The CDR3 loop spans 16 amino acids. With 1 base clipped from V and 8 bases from J, the junction kept 11 bases outside the gene matches. Germline values: CDR1 MDHEN, CDR2 SYDVKM. The CDR3 region is CASSLLGGRAGDEQFF. DNA for the CDR3: TGTGCCAGCAGTTTATTAGGTGGGAGGGCCGGGGATGAGCAGTTCTTC.

The chain has TRBV10-3 and TRBJ2-5; the match to TRBD2 covers 9 bases. The CDR3 is 16 residues long. V trimming: 0 bases; J trimming: 5 bases; junction bases outside the gene matches: 7. The germline V gene encodes CDR1 ENHRY and CDR2 SYGVKD. CDR3 protein: CAISESIAGVGETQYF. The DNA of the CDR3 is TGTGCCATCAGTGAGTCGATAGCGGGAGTTGGGGAGACCCAGTACTTC.

This chain's CDR3 is CASSSPPSRTGELFF. The CDR3 DNA is TGTGCCAGCTCATCTCCACCTAGTAGGACCGGGGAGCTGTTTTTT. The chain has TRBV7-2 and TRBJ2-2; D is ambiguous. CDR3 length: 15 residues. V was shortened by 8 bases and J by 5 bases, with 18 bases between the two germline ends. Germline CDR1 SGHTA, CDR2 FQGNSA. Full variable domain (rest looked up from reference TRBV7-2 and TRBJ2-2): GAGVSQSPSNKVTEKGKDVELRCDPISGHTALYWYRQSLGQGLEFLIYFQGNSAPDKSGLPSDRFSAERTGGSVSTLTIQRTQQEDSAVYLCASSSPPSRTGELFFGEGSRLTVL.

V usage is TRBV19 and J usage is TRBJ2-1, with a possible D match to TRBD2 (6 bases). This CDR3 is built from 16 residues. Trimming removed 4 bases at V and 4 bases at J, with 17 bases between. From germline, CDR1 is LNHDA and CDR2 SQIVND (reference sequence). CDR3 in amino acids: CASSRNTGTPYNEQFF. The CDR3 DNA follows: TGTGCCAGTAGTAGGAACACCGGGACTCCTTACAATGAGCAGTTCTTC.

This clone was counted a single time. The genes are TRBV5-4 and TRBJ2-2; 10 bases are shared with TRBD2. J lost 4 bases, V lost 3 bases, and 15 bases had no gene match. Germline assignment: CDR1 SGHNT and CDR2 YYREEE (reference sequence). This CDR3 is built from 19 residues. The CDR3 region is CASSSLLGLAGVGTGELFF. CDR3 coding DNA: TGTGCCAGCAGCTCGCTTCTGGGGCTAGCGGGAGTCGGCACCGGGGAGCTGTTTTTT.

Here the CDR3 reads CASSSPGGSGSDTGELFF. In DNA form, the CDR3 reads TGTGCCAGCAGCTCCCCTGGCGGGAGCGGGAGTGACACCGGGGAGCTGTTTTTT. The chain is built from TRBV7-9 and TRBJ2-2; 8 bases line up with TRBD2. J gave up 3 bases and V 4 bases, and 13 bases lay outside the gene matches. This CDR3 spans 18 amino acids. Germline V lookup: CDR1 SEHNR, CDR2 FQNEAQ (reference sequence).

This sequence joins TRBV28 and TRBJ2-5, with 12 bases aligning to TRBD2. Trimming at V came to 6 bases and at J to 3 bases, leaving 5 bases not matched to a gene. Germline CDR1 is MDHEN and CDR2 is SYDVKM. The CDR3 loop spans 15 amino acids. CDR3 sequence: CASSRRTSGKETQYF. CDR3 coding DNA: TGTGCCAGCAGCCGACGGACTAGCGGGAAAGAGACCCAGTACTTC.

The chain links TRBV19 to TRBJ2-6; 7 bases agree with TRBD1. Per germline, CDR1 LNHDA and CDR2 SQIVND (reference sequence). V dropped 4 bases and J dropped 0; count of bases not matched to a gene: 9. The CDR3 runs to 18 residues. CDR3 DNA sequence: TGTGCCAGTAGTACACGACAGGGAGTGAGCTCTGGGGCCAACGTCCTGACTTTC. Protein product: CASSTRQGVSSGANVLTF.

This chain links TRBV28 with TRBJ1-2; TRBD1 is a possible D gene (5 bases). The CDR3 loop spans 15 amino acids. CDR1 and CDR2 from the germline V gene are MDHEN and SYDVKM. Trimming took off 8 bases at V and 2 bases at J, with 18 bases between the two ends. CDR3 bases: TGTGCCAGCGGGGCAGGTTCCTCACTCAACTATGGCTACACCTTC. This sequence encodes CASGAGSSLNYGYTF.

This chain links TRBV5-1 with TRBJ2-1; 7 nucleotides match TRBD1. Germline CDR1 reads SGHRS; CDR2 reads YFSETQ. J was trimmed by 7 bases and V by 1 base; bases with no gene match: 8. This CDR3 spans 15 amino acids. CDR3 nucleotides: TGCGCCAGCAGCTTGATAACGGCAGGGGGTAATGAGCAGTTCTTC. The encoded protein is CASSLITAGGNEQFF.

This chain connects TRBV15 to TRBJ2-1; the match to TRBD2 covers 10 bases. Losses at the gene ends were 0 bases for V and 9 bases for J; bases not matched to a gene: 8. The CDR3 has 16 amino acids. Germline CDR1 reads LNHNV; CDR2 reads YYDKDF (reference sequence). This CDR3 reads CATSRDRGTSEFEQFF. The CDR3 coding sequence is TGTGCCACCAGCAGAGATCGAGGGACTAGCGAATTTGAGCAGTTCTTC.

The CDR3 loop is CASSPEVGPQHF. DNA of the CDR3: TGTGCCAGCAGCCCGGAGGTCGGGCCCCAGCATTTT. This chain connects TRBV14 to TRBJ1-5; D not certain. Trimming shortened V by 4 bases and J by 9 bases, and 10 bases separated the two germline ends. This CDR3 contains 12 residues. Germline V gene data show CDR1 as SGHDN and CDR2 as FVKESK.